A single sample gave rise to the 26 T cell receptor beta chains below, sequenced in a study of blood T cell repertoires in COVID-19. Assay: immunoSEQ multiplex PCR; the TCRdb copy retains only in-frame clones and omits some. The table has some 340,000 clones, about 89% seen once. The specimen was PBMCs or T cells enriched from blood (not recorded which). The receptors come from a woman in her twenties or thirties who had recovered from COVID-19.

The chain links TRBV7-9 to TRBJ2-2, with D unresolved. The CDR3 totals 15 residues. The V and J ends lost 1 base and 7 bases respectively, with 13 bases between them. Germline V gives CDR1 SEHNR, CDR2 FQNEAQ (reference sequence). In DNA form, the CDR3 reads TGTGCCAGCAGCTTAGGTCTCAATTCAGGCGGGGAGCTGTTTTTT. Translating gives CASSLGLNSGGELFF.

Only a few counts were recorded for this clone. CDR3 DNA sequence: TGTGCCAGTACTCAGGGGGCTGAGGTTGAAGCTTTCTTT. This translates into CASTQGAEVEAFF. J is TRBJ1-1 and V is TRBV19, with 8 positions matching TRBD1. Germline assignment: CDR1 LNHDA and CDR2 SQIVND (reference sequence). The CDR3 is 13 residues long. V was pared by 7 bases and J by 7 bases, with 8 bases of the junction left unmatched. Variable domain in full (rest from reference TRBV19 and TRBJ1-1): DGGITQSPKYLFRKEGQNVTLSCEQNLNHDAMYWYRQDPGQGLRLIYYSQIVNDFQKGDIAEGYSVSREKKESFPLTVTSAQKNPTAFYLCASTQGAEVEAFFGQGTRLTVV.

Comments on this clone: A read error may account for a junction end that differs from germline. As DNA, the CDR3 is TGCAGCGTGGAAGGTCCCGCGGGAGGGGGCTACACCTTC. Its translation is CSVEGPAGGGYTF. The chain combines TRBV29-1 with TRBJ1-2; D is uncertain. The CDR3 totals 13 residues. From germline, CDR1 is SQVTM and CDR2 ANQGSEA.

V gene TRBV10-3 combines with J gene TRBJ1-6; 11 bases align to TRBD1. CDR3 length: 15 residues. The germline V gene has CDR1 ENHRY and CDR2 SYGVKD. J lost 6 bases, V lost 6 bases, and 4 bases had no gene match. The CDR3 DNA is TGTGCCATCAGAAGAGGGACAGGGGGTAATTCACCCCTCCACTTT. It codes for CAIRRGTGGNSPLHF.

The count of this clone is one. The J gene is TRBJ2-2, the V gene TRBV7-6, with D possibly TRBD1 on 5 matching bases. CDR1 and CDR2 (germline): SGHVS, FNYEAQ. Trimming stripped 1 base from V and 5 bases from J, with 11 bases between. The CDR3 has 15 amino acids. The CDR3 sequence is CASSLDISGTGELFF. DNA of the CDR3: TGTGCCAGCAGCTTAGATATATCAGGGACCGGGGAGCTGTTTTTT.

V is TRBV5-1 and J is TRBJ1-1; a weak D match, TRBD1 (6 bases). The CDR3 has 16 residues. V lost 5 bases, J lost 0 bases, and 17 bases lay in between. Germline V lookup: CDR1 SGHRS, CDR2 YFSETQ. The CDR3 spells CASSYREGGMNTEAFF. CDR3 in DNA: TGCGCCAGCAGTTACCGGGAGGGGGGCATGAACACTGAAGCTTTCTTT.

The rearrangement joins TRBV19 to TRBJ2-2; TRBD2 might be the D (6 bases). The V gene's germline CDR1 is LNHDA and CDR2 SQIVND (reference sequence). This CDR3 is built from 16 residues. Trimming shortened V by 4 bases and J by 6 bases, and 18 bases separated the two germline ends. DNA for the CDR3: TGTGCCAGTAGTACACCCCGGGACGGGGGACCCGGGGAGCTGTTTTTT. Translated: CASSTPRDGGPGELFF.

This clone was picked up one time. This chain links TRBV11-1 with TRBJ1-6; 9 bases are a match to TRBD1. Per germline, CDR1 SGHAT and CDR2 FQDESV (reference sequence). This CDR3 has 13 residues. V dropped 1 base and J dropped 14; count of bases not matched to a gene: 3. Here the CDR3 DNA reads TGTGCCAGCAGCTTAGACACAGGGGGCTCCCTCCACTTT. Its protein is CASSLDTGGSLHF.

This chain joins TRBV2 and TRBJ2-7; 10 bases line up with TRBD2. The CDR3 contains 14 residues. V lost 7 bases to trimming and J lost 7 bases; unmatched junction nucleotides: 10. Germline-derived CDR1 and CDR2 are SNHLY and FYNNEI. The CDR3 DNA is TGTGCCAGCACTTGGGCTAGCGGGGGTGGAGAGCAGTACTTC. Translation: CASTWASGGGEQYF.

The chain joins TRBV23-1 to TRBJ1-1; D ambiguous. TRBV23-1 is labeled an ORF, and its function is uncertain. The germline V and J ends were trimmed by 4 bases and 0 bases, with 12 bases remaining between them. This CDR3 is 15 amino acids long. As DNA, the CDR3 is TGCGCCAGCAGTCCCTCCGGGGTAGTGAACACTGAAGCTTTCTTT. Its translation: CASSPSGVVNTEAFF.

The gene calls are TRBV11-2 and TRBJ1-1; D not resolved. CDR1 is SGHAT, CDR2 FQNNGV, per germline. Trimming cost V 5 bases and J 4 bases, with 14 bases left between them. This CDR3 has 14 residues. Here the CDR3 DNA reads TGTGCCAGCAGCCCCCGGGTGGCGAGCACTGAAGCTTTCTTT. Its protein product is CASSPRVASTEAFF.

The CDR3 sequence is CASSFGTGELFF. The CDR3 DNA reads TGTGCCAGCAGTTTCGGTACCGGGGAGCTGTTTTTT. The V gene is TRBV6-5, the J gene TRBJ2-2; D gene uncertain. This CDR3 contains 12 residues. In germline, CDR1 is MNHEY, CDR2 SVGAGI. V shed 4 bases and J shed 5 bases, with 5 bases lying between them.

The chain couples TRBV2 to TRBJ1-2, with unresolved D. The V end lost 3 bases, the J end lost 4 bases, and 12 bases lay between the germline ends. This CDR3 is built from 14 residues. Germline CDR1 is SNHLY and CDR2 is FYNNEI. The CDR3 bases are TGTGCCAGCAGTGACCTTGAGGAACTCTATGGCTACACCTTC. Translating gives CASSDLEELYGYTF.

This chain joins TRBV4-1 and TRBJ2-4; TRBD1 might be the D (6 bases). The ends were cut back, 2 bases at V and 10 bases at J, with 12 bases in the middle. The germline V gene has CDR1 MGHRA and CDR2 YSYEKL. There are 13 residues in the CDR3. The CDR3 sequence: CASSQTGKLIQYF. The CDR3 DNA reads TGCGCCAGCAGCCAAACAGGGAAACTTATTCAGTACTTC.

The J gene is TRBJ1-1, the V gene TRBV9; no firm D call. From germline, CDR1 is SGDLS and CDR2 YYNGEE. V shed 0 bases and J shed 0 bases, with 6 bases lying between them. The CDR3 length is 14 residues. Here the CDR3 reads CASSVVLLNTEAFF. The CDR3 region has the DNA TGTGCCAGCAGCGTAGTCCTCTTGAACACTGAAGCTTTCTTT.

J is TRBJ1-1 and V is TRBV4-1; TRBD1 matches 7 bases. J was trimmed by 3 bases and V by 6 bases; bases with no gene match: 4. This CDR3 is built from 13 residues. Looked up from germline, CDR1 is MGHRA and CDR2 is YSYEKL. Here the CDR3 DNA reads TGCGCCAGCAGTTTTACAGGGGACACTGAAGCTTTCTTT. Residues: CASSFTGDTEAFF.

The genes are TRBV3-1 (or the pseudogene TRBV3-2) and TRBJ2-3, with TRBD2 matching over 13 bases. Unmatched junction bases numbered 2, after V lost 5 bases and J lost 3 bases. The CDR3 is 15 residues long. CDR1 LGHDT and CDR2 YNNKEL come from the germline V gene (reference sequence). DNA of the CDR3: TGTGCCAGCAGCAGGACTAGCGGGGGAACAGATACGCAGTATTTT. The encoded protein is CASSRTSGGTDTQYF.

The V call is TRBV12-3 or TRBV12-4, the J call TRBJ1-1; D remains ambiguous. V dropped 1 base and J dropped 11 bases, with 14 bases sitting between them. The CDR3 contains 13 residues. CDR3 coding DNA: TGTGCCAGCAGTTTAGATCGCCATCGTGCGGCTTTCTTT. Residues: CASSLDRHRAAFF.

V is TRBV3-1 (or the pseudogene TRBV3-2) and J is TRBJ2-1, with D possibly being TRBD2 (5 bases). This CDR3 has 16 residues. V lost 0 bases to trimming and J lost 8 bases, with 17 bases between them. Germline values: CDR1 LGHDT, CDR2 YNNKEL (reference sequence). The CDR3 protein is CASSQEGDTFLDEQFF. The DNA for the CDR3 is TGTGCCAGCAGCCAAGAGGGAGACACCTTCCTTGATGAGCAGTTCTTC.

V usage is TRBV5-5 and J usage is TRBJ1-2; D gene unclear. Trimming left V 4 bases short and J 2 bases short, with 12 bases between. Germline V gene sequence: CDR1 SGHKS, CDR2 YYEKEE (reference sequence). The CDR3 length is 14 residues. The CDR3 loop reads CASSPGGDNYGYTF. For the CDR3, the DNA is TGTGCCAGCAGCCCGGGAGGCGACAACTATGGCTACACCTTC.

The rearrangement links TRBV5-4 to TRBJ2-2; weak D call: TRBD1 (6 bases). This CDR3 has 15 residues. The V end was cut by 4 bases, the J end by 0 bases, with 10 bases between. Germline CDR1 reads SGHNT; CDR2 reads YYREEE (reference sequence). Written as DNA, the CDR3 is TGTGCCAGCAGCCCCGGACAGCCGAACACCGGGGAGCTGTTTTTT. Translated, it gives CASSPGQPNTGELFF.

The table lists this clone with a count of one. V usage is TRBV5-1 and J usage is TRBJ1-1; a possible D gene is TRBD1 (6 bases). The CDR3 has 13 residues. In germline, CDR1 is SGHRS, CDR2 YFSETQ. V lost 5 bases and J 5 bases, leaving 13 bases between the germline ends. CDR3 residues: CASSQTGRTEAFF. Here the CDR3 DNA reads TGCGCCAGCAGTCAAACAGGGAGAACTGAAGCTTTCTTT.

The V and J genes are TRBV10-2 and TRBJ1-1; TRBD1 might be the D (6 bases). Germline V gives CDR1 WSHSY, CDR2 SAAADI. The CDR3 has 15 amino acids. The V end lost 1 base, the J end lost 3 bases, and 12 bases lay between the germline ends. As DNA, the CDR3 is TGCGCCAGCAGTGAGTGGGGGCTGTGGGACACTGAAGCTTTCTTT. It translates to CASSEWGLWDTEAFF.

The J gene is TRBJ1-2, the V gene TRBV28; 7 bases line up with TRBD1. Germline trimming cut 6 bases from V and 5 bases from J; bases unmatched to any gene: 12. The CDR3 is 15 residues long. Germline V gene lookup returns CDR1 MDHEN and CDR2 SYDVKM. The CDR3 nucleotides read TGTGCCAGCAGAGGGGGCCCGGGACAGATATATGGCTACACCTTC. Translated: CASRGGPGQIYGYTF.

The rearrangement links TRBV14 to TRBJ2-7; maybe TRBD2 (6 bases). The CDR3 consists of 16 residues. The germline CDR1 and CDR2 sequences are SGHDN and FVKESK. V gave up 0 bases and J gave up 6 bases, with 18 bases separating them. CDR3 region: CASSQESLGLEAEQYF. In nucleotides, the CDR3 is TGTGCCAGCAGCCAAGAGAGTCTGGGACTGGAAGCCGAGCAGTACTTC.

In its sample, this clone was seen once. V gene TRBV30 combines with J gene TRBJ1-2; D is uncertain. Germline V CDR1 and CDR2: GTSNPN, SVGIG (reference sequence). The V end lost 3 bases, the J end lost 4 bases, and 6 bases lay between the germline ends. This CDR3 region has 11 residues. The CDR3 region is CAWRHSYGYTF. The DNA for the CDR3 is TGTGCCTGGAGGCACAGCTATGGCTACACCTTC.